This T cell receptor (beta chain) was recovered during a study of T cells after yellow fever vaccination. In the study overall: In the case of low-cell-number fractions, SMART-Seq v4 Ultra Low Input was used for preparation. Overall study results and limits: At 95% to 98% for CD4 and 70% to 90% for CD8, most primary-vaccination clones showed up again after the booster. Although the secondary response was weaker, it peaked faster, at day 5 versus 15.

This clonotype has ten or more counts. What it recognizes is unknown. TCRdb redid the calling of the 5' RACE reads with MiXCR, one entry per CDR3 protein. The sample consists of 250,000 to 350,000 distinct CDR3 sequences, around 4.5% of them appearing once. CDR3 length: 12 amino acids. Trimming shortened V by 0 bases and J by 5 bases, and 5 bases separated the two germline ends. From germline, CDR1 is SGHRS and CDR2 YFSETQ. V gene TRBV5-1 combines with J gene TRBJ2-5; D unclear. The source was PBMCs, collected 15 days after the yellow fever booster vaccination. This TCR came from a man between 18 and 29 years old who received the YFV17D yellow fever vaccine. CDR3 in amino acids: CASSLAGETQYF. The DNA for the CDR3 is TGCGCCAGCAGCTTGGCCGGGGAGACCCAGTACTTC.